Below are 3 T cell receptor beta chains sequenced from a single sample in a study of T cell responses to AZD1222 COVID-19 vaccine. Assay used: immunoSEQ multiplex PCR; TCRdb lists only in-frame clones, some missing. The sample holds fewer than 100,000 clones, approximately 88% seen once. Sequences were derived from peripheral blood, sampled 28 days after the second AZD1222 dose. Receptors were obtained from an adult who received the AZD1222 COVID-19 vaccine.

The chain employs TRBV15 and TRBJ1-2; D remains unclear. The CDR3 sequence is 15 residues long. CDR1 and CDR2 from the germline V gene are LNHNV and YYDKDF (reference sequence). Trimming shortened V by 0 bases and J by 3 bases, and 11 bases separated the two germline ends. The CDR3 nucleotides are TGTGCCACCAGCAGAGATGGGCGGCAGGACTATGGCTACACCTTC. It yields the protein CATSRDGRQDYGYTF.

The DNA for the CDR3 is TGTGCCAGCAGTCGGGGACAGGGGCAGAGAAGCTCACCCCTCCACTTT. As protein: CASSRGQGQRSSPLHF. The chain uses TRBV27 and TRBJ1-6, with 10 bases that match TRBD1. The CDR3 is made up of 16 amino acids. Germline-derived CDR1 and CDR2 are MNHEY and SMNVEV (reference sequence). V shed 5 bases, J shed 10 bases, and the junction held 11 bases outside the gene matches.

This chain links TRBV6-2 or TRBV6-3 with TRBJ2-1; D unclear. This CDR3 has 16 residues. Germline CDR1 and CDR2: MNHEY and SVGEGT. Trimming removed 5 bases from V and 6 bases from J, with 20 bases in between. Here the CDR3 reads CASSTRLGRRGNEQFF. The CDR3, as DNA: TGTGCCAGCAGTACGAGGTTGGGTAGACGAGGCAATGAGCAGTTCTTC.